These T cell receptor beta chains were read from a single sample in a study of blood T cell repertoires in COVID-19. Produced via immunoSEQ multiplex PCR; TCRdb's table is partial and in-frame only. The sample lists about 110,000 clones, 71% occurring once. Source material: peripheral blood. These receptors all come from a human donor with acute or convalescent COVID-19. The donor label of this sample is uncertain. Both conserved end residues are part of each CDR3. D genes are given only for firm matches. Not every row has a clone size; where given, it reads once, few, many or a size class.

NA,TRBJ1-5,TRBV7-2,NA,TGTGCCAGCAGCTTAGGTCGTAGCAATCAGCCCCAGCATTTT,CASSLGRSNQPQHF
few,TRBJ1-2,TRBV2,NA,TGTGCCGGCCGGGAGCTTGCTAACTATGGCTACACCTTC,CAGRELANYGYTF
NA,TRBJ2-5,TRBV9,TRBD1,TGTGCCAGCAGCATCAGGACAGGGGGTGGGGAGACCCAGTACTTC,CASSIRTGGGETQYF
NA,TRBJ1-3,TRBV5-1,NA,TGCGCCAGCAGCTTGGGGACAAGTTTCTCTGGAAACACCATATATTTT,CASSLGTSFSGNTIYF
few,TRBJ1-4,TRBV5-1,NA,TGCGCCAGCAGCCCCTGGACAGATGAAAAACTGTTTTTT,CASSPWTDEKLFF
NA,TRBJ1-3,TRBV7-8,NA,TGTGCCAGCAGCTTGTCCCGGGTGGGCTCTGGAAACACCATATATTTT,CASSLSRVGSGNTIYF
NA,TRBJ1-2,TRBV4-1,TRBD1,TGCGCCAGCAGCCTCACCGGGACAGGGCTTCGTGGCTACACCTTC,CASSLTGTGLRGYTF
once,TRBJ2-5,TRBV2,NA,TGTGCCAGCAGTGCGTCAGGACTAAAAGAGACCCAGTACTTC,CASSASGLKETQYF
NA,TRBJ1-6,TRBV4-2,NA,TGTGCCAGCAGCCCGCGGGGAGGCGTTAATTCACCCCTCCACTTT,CASSPRGGVNSPLHF
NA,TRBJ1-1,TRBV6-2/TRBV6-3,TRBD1,TGTGCCAGCAGCTGGACAGGGGGGACTGAAGCTTTCTTT,CASSWTGGTEAFF
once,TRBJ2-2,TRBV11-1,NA,TGTGCCAGCAGCCGAACAGGGCTTGCGAACACCGGGGAGCTGTTTTTT,CASSRTGLANTGELFF
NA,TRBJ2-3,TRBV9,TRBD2,TGTGCCAGCAGCGTCTTACCGGGACTAGCGGGGACAACCCTCACAGATACGCAGTATTTT,CASSVLPGLAGTTLTDTQYF
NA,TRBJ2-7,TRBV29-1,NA,TGCAGCGCCACGACAGGTCCTTACGAGCAGTACTTC,CSATTGPYEQYF
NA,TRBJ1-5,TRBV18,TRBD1,TGTGCCAGCTCCCAAACAGGGGAACGCAATCAGCCCCAGCATTTT,CASSQTGERNQPQHF
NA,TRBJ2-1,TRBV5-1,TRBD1,TGCGCCAGCAGCCGGCAGGGGGCCTACAATGAGCAGTTCTTC,CASSRQGAYNEQFF
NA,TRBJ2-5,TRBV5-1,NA,TGCGCCAGCAGCTTGCCCCGGGTGGTGTTCCAGGAGACCCAGTACTTC,CASSLPRVVFQETQYF
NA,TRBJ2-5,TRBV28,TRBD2,TGTGCCAGCAGTTTTCTGGGGACTAAACAAGAGACCCAGTACTTC,CASSFLGTKQETQYF
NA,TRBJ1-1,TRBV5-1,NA,TGCGCCAGCAGCCGGTACTCTTATTCTCTTGATGAAGCTTTCTTT,CASSRYSYSLDEAFF
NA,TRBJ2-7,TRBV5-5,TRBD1,TGTGCCAGCAGCCAACAGGGGGCGTACGAGCAGTACTTC,CASSQQGAYEQYF
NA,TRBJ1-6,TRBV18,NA,TGTGCCAGCTCAGCTCAGGGGAACACCAATAATTCACCCCTCCACTTT,CASSAQGNTNNSPLHF
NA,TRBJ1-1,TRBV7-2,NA,TGTGCCAGCAGCTTATGGCGGGGACCGAACACTGAAGCTTTCTTT,CASSLWRGPNTEAFF
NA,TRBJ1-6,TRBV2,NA,TGTGCCAGCAGTGAAGAGGGGAGGTCCTATAATTCACCCCTCCACTTT,CASSEEGRSYNSPLHF
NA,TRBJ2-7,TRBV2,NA,TGTGCCAGCAGTTGGGCGATCTCCTACGAGCAGTACTTC,CASSWAISYEQYF
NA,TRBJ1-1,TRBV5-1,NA,TGCGCCAGCAGCTCCTCCAGGGTCAACACTGAAGCTTTCTTT,CASSSSRVNTEAFF
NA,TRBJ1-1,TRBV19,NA,TGTGCCAGTAGTATTTGGGGGCGAGACACTGAAGCTTTCTTT,CASSIWGRDTEAFF
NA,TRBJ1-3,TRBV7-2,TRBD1,TGTGCCAGCAGCTCCGACAGGGGACCTGGAAACACCATATATTTT,CASSSDRGPGNTIYF
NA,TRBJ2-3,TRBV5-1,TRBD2,TGCGCCAGCAGCAAAAGCGGGGGGGCCGAAGATACGCAGTATTTT,CASSKSGGAEDTQYF
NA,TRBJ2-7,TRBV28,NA,TGTGCCAGCAGTTTACAGGGCCCCTACGAGCAGTACTTC,CASSLQGPYEQYF
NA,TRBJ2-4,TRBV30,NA,TGTGCCTGGAGTGTTAAGGGGGGGGCCAAAAACATTCAGTACTTC,CAWSVKGGAKNIQYF
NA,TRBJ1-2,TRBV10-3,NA,TGTGCCATCAGTGACGTGGGGGCGAACTATGGCTACACCTTC,CAISDVGANYGYTF
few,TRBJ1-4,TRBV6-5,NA,TGTGCCAGCAGGGTCGGGTCGGGGAATGAAAAACTGTTTTTT,CASRVGSGNEKLFF
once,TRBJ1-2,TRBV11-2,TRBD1,TGTGCCAGCAGCCCTTCGACAGGGGGCTATGGCTACACCTTC,CASSPSTGGYGYTF
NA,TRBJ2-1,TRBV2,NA,TGTGCCAGCAGTGAAGCCAACGGCAATGAGCAGTTCTTC,CASSEANGNEQFF
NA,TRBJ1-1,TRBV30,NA,TGTGCCTGGAGTTATTTAGAAGAAGCTTTCTTT,CAWSYLEEAFF
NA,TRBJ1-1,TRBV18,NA,TGTGCCAGCTCACAAGGGGGAAAGAACACTGAAGCTTTCTTT,CASSQGGKNTEAFF
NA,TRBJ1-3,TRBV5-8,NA,TGTGCCAGCAGCTTAGGAGGGACTGTGACTGGAAACACCATATATTTT,CASSLGGTVTGNTIYF
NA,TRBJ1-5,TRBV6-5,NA,TGTGCCAGCAGTCTTGTCGGGGGCAATCAGCCCCAGCATTTT,CASSLVGGNQPQHF
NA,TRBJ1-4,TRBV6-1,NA,TGTGCCAGCAGTGAGGGAGGGGTAAGGGAAAAACTGTTTTTT,CASSEGGVREKLFF
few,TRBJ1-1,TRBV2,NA,TGTGCCAGCAGTGAACTGCAGAATGAAGCTTTCTTT,CASSELQNEAFF
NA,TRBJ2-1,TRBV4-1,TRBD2,TGCGCCAGCAGCCGCGGGGGACCCTACAATGAGCAGTTCTTC,CASSRGGPYNEQFF
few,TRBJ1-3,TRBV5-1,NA,TGCGCCAGCAGCTTGGGGCTCTCTGGAAACACCATATATTTT,CASSLGLSGNTIYF
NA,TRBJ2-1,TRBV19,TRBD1,TGTGCCAGTAGTAGACAGGGGCAGTCCTACAATGAGCAGTTCTTC,CASSRQGQSYNEQFF
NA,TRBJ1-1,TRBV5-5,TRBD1,TGTGCCACCCAGTTTGAGGGGGCGGGAACTGAAGCTTTCTTT,CATQFEGAGTEAFF
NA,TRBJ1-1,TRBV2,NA,TGTGCCAGCAGTAACCGGGGTAACACTGAAGCTTTCTTT,CASSNRGNTEAFF
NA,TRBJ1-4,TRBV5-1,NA,TGCGCCAGCAGCCCATGGCAGGCAACTAATGAAAAACTGTTTTTT,CASSPWQATNEKLFF
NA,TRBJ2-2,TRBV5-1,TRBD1,TGCGCCAGCAGCTTGCTCTCCCGCCAGGGGGCGCCTTCCGGGGAGCTGTTTTTT,CASSLLSRQGAPSGELFF
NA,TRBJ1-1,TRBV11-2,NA,TGTGCCAGCAGCTTTCACACAAGGAACACTGAAGCTTTCTTT,CASSFHTRNTEAFF
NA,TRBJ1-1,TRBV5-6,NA,TGTGCCAGCAGCACGCTCAGAGGGAGATCGAACACTGAAGCTTTCTTT,CASSTLRGRSNTEAFF
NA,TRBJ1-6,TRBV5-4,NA,TGTGCCAGCAGATTGGGTGGAGGGTCCTATAATTCACCCCTCCACTTT,CASRLGGGSYNSPLHF
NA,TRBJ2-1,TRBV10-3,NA,TGTGCCACCAGCCCAGGGTATGGCAATGAGCAGTTCTTC,CATSPGYGNEQFF
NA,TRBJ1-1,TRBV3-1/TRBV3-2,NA,TGTGCCAGCAGCCCACGGGGTAGGACTGAAGCTTTCTTT,CASSPRGRTEAFF
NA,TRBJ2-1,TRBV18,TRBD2,TGTGCCAGCTCACCACCAACTAGCGGGGGGGATGAGCAGTTCTTC,CASSPPTSGGDEQFF
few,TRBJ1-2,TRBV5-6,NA,TGTGCCAGCAGCTTGGGACAGATCCTCTATGGCTACACCTTC,CASSLGQILYGYTF
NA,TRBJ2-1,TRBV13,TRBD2,TGTGCCAGCAGCGAGGGGAGGGGTTACAATGAGCAGTTCTTC,CASSEGRGYNEQFF
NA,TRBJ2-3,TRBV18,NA,TGTGCCAGCTCACCGCGGGGCACAGATACGCAGTATTTT,CASSPRGTDTQYF
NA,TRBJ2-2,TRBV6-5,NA,TGTGCCAGCAGACGCAGGGGCGAGAACACCGGGGAGCTGTTTTTT,CASRRRGENTGELFF
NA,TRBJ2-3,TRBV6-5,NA,TGTGCCAGCAGACCCAATAGGGGAGATACGCAGTATTTT,CASRPNRGDTQYF